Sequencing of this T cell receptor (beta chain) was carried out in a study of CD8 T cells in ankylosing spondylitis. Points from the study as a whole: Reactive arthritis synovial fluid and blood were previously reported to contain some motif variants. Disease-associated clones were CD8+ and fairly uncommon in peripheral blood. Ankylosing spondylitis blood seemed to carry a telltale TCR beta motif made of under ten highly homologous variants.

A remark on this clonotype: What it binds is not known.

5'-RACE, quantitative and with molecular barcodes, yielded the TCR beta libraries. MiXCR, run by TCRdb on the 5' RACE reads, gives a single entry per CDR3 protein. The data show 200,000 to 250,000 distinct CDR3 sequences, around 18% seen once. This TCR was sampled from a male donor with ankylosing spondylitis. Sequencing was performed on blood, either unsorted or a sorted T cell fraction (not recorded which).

In nucleotides, the CDR3 is TGCGCCAGCAGCCCCACCAGCGGGGCTTTGAACACTGAAGCTTTCTTT. Translating gives CASSPTSGALNTEAFF. V gene TRBV4-3 combines with J gene TRBJ1-1, with D possibly matching TRBD1 (5 bases). V was trimmed by 4 bases and J by 0 bases, leaving 15 bases between them. CDR3 size: 16 residues. Germline CDR1 and CDR2: LGHNA and YSLEER.